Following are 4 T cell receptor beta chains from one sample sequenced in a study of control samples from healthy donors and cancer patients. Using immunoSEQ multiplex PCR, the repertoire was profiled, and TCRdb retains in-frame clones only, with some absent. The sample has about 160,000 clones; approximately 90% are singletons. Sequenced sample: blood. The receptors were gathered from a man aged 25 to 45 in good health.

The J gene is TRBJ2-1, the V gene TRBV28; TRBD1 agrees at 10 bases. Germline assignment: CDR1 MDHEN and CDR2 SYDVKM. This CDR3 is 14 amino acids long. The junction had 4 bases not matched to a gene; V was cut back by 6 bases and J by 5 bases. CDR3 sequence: CASRETGGNNEQFF. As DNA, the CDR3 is TGTGCCAGCAGGGAGACAGGGGGCAACAATGAGCAGTTCTTC.

CDR3 in amino acids: CASSVDFQGPDYGYTF. Here the CDR3 DNA reads TGTGCCAGCAGCGTAGACTTCCAGGGGCCGGACTATGGCTACACCTTC. This rearrangement joins TRBV9 to TRBJ1-2, with a weak D call TRBD1 (6 bases). The germline V gene encodes CDR1 SGDLS and CDR2 YYNGEE. V dropped 0 bases and J dropped 3 bases, with 15 bases sitting between them. The CDR3 loop spans 16 amino acids.

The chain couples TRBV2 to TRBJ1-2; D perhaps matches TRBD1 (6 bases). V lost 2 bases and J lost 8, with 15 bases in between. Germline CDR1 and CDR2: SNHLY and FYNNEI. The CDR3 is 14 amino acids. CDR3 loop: CASSEWSGAEGYTF. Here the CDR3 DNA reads TGTGCCAGCAGTGAATGGTCAGGGGCGGAGGGCTACACCTTC.

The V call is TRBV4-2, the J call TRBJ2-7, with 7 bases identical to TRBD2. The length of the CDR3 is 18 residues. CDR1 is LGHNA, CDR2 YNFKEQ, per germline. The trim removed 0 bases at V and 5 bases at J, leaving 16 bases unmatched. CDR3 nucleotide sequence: TGTGCCAGCAGCCAAGATACGGGAGGACCTCCCCCGACGGACGAGCAGTACTTC. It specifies CASSQDTGGPPPTDEQYF.